This T cell receptor (beta chain) was found in a study of T cells expressing NK-cell markers. Study observations and caveats: Unclear, still, was the HCMV specificity of the expanded NKG2C+ T cell clones. The CD3+CD56-NKG2C+ fraction of a handful of donors was also led by these clonotypes.

Germline CDR1 is MGHRA and CDR2 is YSYEKL. The CDR3 contains 15 residues. Comment on this clonotype: What it binds is unknown.

In generating TCR beta cDNA, 5'RACE template switching with UMIs was used. TCRdb reprocessed the 5' RACE reads and keeps a single row for each CDR3 protein, giving no DNA. Recorded for this sample: 150,000 to 180,000 distinct CDR3 sequences. This chain joins TRBV4-1 and TRBJ2-7. This TCR came from a woman aged 45-65 years in good health. Material: blood T cells: a sorted CD56 or NKG2C T cell subset, CD4+ or CD8+ T cells, or bulk PBMC T cells (not recorded which). CDR3 loop: CASSQSDSSSYEQYF.